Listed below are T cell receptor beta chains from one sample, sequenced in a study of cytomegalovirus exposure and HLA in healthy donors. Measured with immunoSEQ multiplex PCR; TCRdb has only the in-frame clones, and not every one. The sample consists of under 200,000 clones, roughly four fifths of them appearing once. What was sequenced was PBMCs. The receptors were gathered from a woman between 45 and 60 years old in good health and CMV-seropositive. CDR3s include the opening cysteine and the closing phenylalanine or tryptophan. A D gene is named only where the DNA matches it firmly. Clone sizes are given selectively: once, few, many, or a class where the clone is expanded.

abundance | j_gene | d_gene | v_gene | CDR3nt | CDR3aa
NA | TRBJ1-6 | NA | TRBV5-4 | TGTGCCAGCAGCTCGGGTACAGGCGTGGCCCTCCACTTT | CASSSGTGVALHF
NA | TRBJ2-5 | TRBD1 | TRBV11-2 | TGTGCCAGCAGCTTAGGCCCTTCAGGGACAGGGCTTGAGACCCAGCACTTC | CASSLGPSGTGLETQHF
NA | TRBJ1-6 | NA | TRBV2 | TGTGCCAGCAGAGGGGTCTATAATTCACCCCTCCACTTT | CASRGVYNSPLHF
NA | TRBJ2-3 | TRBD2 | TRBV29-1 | TGCAGCGTTGAAACGGCGGGGGGGCCAGATACGCAGTATTTT | CSVETAGGPDTQYF
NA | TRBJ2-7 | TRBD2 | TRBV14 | TGTGCCAGCAGCCAAGATATAAGTGACGGGGGGTCGACCTACGAGCAGTACTTC | CASSQDISDGGSTYEQYF
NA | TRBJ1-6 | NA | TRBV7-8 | TGTGCCAGCAGCTTAGTTATTTATAATTCACCCCTCCACTTT | CASSLVIYNSPLHF
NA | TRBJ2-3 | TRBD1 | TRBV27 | TGTGCCAGCAGTAAGGGCAGGGGGCGCGACACAGATACGCAGTATTTT | CASSKGRGRDTDTQYF
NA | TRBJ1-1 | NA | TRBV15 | TGTGCCACCAGCAGCCCGGGAGCTAACACTGAAGCTTTCTTT | CATSSPGANTEAFF
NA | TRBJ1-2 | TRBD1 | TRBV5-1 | TGCGCCAGCAGCTTGAGTACCGGGACAGGGGAAGGCTACACCTTC | CASSLSTGTGEGYTF
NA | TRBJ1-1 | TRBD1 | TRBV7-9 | TGTGCCAGCAGACCACCCGACAGGGCGGAGGAAGCTTTCTTT | CASRPPDRAEEAFF
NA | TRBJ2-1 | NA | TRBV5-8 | TGTGCCAGCAGCCGGGGGTGGAGCGGAATGGGCAATGAGCAGTTCTTC | CASSRGWSGMGNEQFF
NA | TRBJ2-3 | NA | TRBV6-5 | TGTGCCAGCAGACACAGCACGGCAGATACGCAGTATTTT | CASRHSTADTQYF
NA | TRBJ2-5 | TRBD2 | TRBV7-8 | TGTGCCAGCAGCTCCGGTGCGCGGGGGGCCGGGGAGACCCAGTACTTC | CASSSGARGAGETQYF
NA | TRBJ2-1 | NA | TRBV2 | TGTGCCAGCAGTGTTCAGGAAACCAACAATGAGCAGTTCTTC | CASSVQETNNEQFF
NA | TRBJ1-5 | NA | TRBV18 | TGTGCCAGCTCACCGTCAGGCAATCAGCCCCAGCATTTT | CASSPSGNQPQHF
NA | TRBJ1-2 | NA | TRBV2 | TGTGCCAGCAGTGAAGCGTTACAGGGAAGCTACACCTTC | CASSEALQGSYTF
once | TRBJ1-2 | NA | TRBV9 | TGTGCCAGCAGCGGGAGGTTGGCCTATGGCTACCCCTTC | CASSGRLAYGYPF
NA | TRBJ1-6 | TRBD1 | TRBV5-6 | TGTGCCAGCAGCCGCGGACAGGGCGATCTCTATAATTCACCCCTCCACTTT | CASSRGQGDLYNSPLHF
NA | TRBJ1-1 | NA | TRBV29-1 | TGCAGCGTTGATCTCCTGAACACTGAAGCTTTCTTT | CSVDLLNTEAFF
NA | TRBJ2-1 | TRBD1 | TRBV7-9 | TGTGCCAGCAGCTTTCGGACAGGGGGCTACAATGAGCAGTTCTTC | CASSFRTGGYNEQFF
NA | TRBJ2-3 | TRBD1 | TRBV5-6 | TGTGCCAGCAGCTGGGGGACAGGGGGCCGAGGGAATACGCAGTATTTT | CASSWGTGGRGNTQYF
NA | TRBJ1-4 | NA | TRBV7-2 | TGTGCCAGCAGCTTATCATTGACAGGAAGAATTGAAAAACTGTTTTTT | CASSLSLTGRIEKLFF
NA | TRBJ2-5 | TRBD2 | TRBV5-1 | TGCGCCAGCAGCCCCAACCCGGGAGGGCGGGAGACCCAGTACTTC | CASSPNPGGRETQYF
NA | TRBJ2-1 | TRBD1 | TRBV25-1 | TGTGCCAGCAGTCTGGACAGGGGTTTTGATGAGCAGTTCTTC | CASSLDRGFDEQFF
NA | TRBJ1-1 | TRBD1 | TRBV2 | TGTGCCAGTACGGGACAGGGAAATACTGAAGCTTTCTTT | CASTGQGNTEAFF
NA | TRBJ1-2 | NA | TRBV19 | TGTGCCAGTACTCCAAGATTAGGGGACTACTATGGCTACACCTTC | CASTPRLGDYYGYTF
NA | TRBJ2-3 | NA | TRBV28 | TGTGCCAGCAGTTTGCTTAGCACCGATACTACAGATACGCAGTATTTT | CASSLLSTDTTDTQYF
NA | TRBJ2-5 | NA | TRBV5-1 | TGCGCCAGCAGCCCGACCGGGACACTCCAAGAGACCCAGTACTTC | CASSPTGTLQETQYF
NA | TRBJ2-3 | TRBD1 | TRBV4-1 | TGCGCCAGCAGCCAAGAGGGACAGGGGTTTGCAGATACGCAGTATTTT | CASSQEGQGFADTQYF
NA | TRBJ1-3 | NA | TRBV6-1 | TGTGCCAGCAACTCCGGAAACACCATATATTTT | CASNSGNTIYF
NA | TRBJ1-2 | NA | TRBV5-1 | TGCGCCAGCAGCTTGGTCTCAGGGTGGGATGGCTACACCTTC | CASSLVSGWDGYTF
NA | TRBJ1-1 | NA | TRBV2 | TGTGCCAGCAGAGAAATTCTATCAGGGACTGAAGCTTTCTTT | CASREILSGTEAFF
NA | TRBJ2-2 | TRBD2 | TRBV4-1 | TGCGCCAGCAGCCGGACTAGCGTTACCGGGGAGCTGTTTTTT | CASSRTSVTGELFF
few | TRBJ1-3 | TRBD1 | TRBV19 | TGTGCCAGTAGTCTCGGACAGGGGGCCCTTGGAAACACCATATATTTT | CASSLGQGALGNTIYF
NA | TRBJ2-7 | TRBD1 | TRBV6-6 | TGTGCCAGCAGCCGGGACAGTGTGCTCCAGCAGTACTTC | CASSRDSVLQQYF
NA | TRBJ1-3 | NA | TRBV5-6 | TGTGCCAGCAGCTCGATAGACACGGATCTTGGAAACACCATATATTTT | CASSSIDTDLGNTIYF
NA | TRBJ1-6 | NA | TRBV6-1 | TGTGCCAGCAGTGAACTAGGAATCGGGAATTCACCCCTCCACTTT | CASSELGIGNSPLHF
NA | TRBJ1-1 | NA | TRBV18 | TGTGCCAGCTCACCACCTTCTGGGAGGGTCAACACTGAAGCTTTCTTT | CASSPPSGRVNTEAFF
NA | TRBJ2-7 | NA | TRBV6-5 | TGTGCCAGCAGTTACTCGGCCCTGGTCGAGCAGTACTTC | CASSYSALVEQYF
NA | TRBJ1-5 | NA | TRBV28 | TGTGCCAGCAGTTCCCCAGGGAAGGGCAATCAGCCCCAGCATTTT | CASSSPGKGNQPQHF
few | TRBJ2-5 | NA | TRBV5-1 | TGCGCCAGCAGCCCCCTTTCCCAAGAGACCCAGTACTTC | CASSPLSQETQYF
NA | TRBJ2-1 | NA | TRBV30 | TGTGCCTGGAGTTCGGGGACTGGGAGGAAGTTCTTC | CAWSSGTGRKFF
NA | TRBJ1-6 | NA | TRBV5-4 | TGTGCCAGCAGCTCAGAGACAGGCAATAATTCACCCCTCCACTTT | CASSSETGNNSPLHF
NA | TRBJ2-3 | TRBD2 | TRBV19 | TGTGCCAGTAGTATATCCATAGCGGGGGGGCCTATAGATACGCAGTATTTT | CASSISIAGGPIDTQYF
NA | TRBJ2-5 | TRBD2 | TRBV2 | TGTGCCAGCAGTCGGGAGGGGGGCGAGAAAGAGACCCAGTACTTC | CASSREGGEKETQYF
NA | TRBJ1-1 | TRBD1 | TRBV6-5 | TGTGCCAGCAGTTGGGAGACAGGGGGGAACACTGAAGCTTTCTTT | CASSWETGGNTEAFF
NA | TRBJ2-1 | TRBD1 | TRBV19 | TGTGCCAGTAGTCCACTCTTCAGGGGGTCTTTTGATGAGCAGTTCTTC | CASSPLFRGSFDEQFF